The subject of this entry is one T cell receptor (beta chain). Its antigen is unidentified. The sample originates from a study of T cells in narcolepsy. For the study at large: Healthy controls were enrolled alongside patients with narcolepsy type 1 or type 2. The study, taken as a whole, reports: Comparing one patient's CSF and blood CD4+ clonotypes highlighted HCRT- and TRIB2-specific autoreactive clonotypes. In some patient and control memory CD4+ samples, autoreactive clones were absent. Reportedly, autoreactive clonotypes were serially detected in patients' blood but not controls'.

Assay used: immunoSEQ multiplex PCR; TCRdb lists only in-frame clones, some missing. The sample records about 41,000 clones, about 91% being singletons. CDR1 and CDR2 from the germline V gene are SGHNT and YYREEE (reference sequence). The CDR3 is 15 amino acids. V was cut by 1 base and J by 5 bases, with 12 bases left in between. The chain links TRBV5-4 to TRBJ1-4; perhaps TRBD1 as D (5 bases). Sequencing used CD45RA- memory CD4+ T cells from PBMCs. The TCR was taken from a human donor with narcolepsy. The CDR3 region is CASSLSQGRNEKLFF. The CDR3 bases are TGTGCCAGCAGCTTGTCTCAGGGTCGGAATGAAAAACTGTTTTTT.